Listed below are T cell receptor beta chains from one sample, sequenced in a study of memory CD4+ T cells and cytomegalovirus serostatus. Assay: immunoSEQ multiplex PCR; the TCRdb copy retains only in-frame clones and omits some. The table has around 25,000 clones, about 78% seen once. Sequencing was performed on memory CD4+ T cells from blood. These receptors all come from an adult in good health and CMV-seronegative. The CDR3 runs from the conserved cysteine through the conserved F or W. The order of the fields is V gene, D gene, J gene, clone size, CDR3 protein, CDR3 DNA. A D gene is named only where the DNA matches it firmly. The size entry is marked missing in some rows and otherwise reads once, few, many or a size class.

>TRBV9|TRBD1|TRBJ1-6|once
CASSAGGSNNSPLHF
TGTGCCAGCAGCGCAGGGGGCAGCAATAATTCACCCCTCCACTTT
>TRBV7-6|TRBD2|TRBJ2-3|NA
CATSGLAGGVTDTQYF
TGTGCCACTTCCGGACTAGCGGGAGGCGTGACAGATACGCAGTATTTT
>TRBV27|NA|TRBJ1-5|NA
CASSLERVNQPQHF
TGTGCCAGCAGTCTCGAAAGGGTTAATCAGCCCCAGCATTTT
>TRBV18|NA|TRBJ2-7|NA
CASSPTRGAGQYF
TGTGCCAGCTCACCAACTCGGGGGGCCGGGCAGTACTTC
>TRBV20-1|NA|TRBJ1-2|NA
CSARENGGYTF
TGCAGTGCTAGAGAAAATGGGGGCTACACCTTC
>TRBV5-1|NA|TRBJ1-1|NA
CASSLEENTEAFF
TGCGCCAGCAGCTTGGAGGAGAACACTGAAGCTTTCTTT
>TRBV5-4|TRBD1|TRBJ1-1|NA
CASSFFGTANTEAFF
TGTGCCAGCAGCTTCTTCGGGACAGCGAACACTGAAGCTTTCTTT
>TRBV7-8|NA|TRBJ2-7|once
CASSLAPGYTSYEQYF
TGTGCCAGCAGCTTAGCGCCGGGATACACCTCCTACGAGCAGTACTTC
>TRBV5-4|NA|TRBJ1-2|NA
CASSFDLSGYTF
TGTGCCAGCAGCTTCGACTTAAGTGGCTACACCTTC
>TRBV29-1|NA|TRBJ2-3|NA
CSVDAGATGDTQYF
TGCAGCGTTGACGCTGGGGCCACGGGAGATACGCAGTATTTT
>TRBV2|TRBD1|TRBJ1-4|once
CASSRRTGGANEKLFF
TGTGCCAGCAGCCGAAGGACAGGGGGGGCCAATGAAAAACTGTTTTTT
>TRBV5-6|NA|TRBJ2-5|NA
CASSSTTIQETQYF
TGTGCCAGCAGCTCAACGACTATCCAAGAGACCCAGTACTTC
>TRBV10-3|NA|TRBJ1-4|NA
CAISPGRINEKLFF
TGTGCCATCAGCCCGGGACGGATTAATGAAAAACTGTTTTTT
>TRBV5-6|NA|TRBJ1-2|NA
CASSLAGITPGYTF
TGTGCCAGCAGCTTGGCCGGGATCACCCCTGGCTACACCTTC
>TRBV7-9|NA|TRBJ1-2|NA
CASSTDMRGYTF
TGTGCCAGCAGCACCGACATGCGGGGCTACACCTTC
>TRBV29-1|NA|TRBJ2-4|NA
CSNGPQDSKNIQYF
TGCAGCAATGGCCCACAGGATTCCAAAAACATTCAGTACTTC
>TRBV11-2|NA|TRBJ2-7|NA
CASSSHSVISYEQYF
TGTGCCAGCAGCTCTCATAGCGTGATCTCCTACGAGCAGTACTTC
>TRBV18|NA|TRBJ2-7|once
CASFPDGRGGEQYF
TGTGCCAGCTTTCCGGACGGTCGGGGTGGGGAGCAGTACTTC
>TRBV29-1|TRBD2|TRBJ2-2|NA
CSVVPARGGNTGELFF
TGCAGCGTTGTCCCCGCGCGCGGGGGGAACACCGGGGAGCTGTTTTTT
>TRBV6-4|TRBD2|TRBJ2-3|NA
CASSEAGGPPDTQYF
TGTGCCAGCAGTGAGGCGGGGGGGCCCCCTGATACGCAGTATTTT
>TRBV5-6|NA|TRBJ2-7|NA
CASSLIGSYEQYF
TGTGCCAGCAGCTTGATTGGATCCTACGAGCAGTACTTC
>TRBV28|NA|TRBJ2-7|NA
CASYPRGGRHYEQYF
TGTGCCAGCTACCCCCGTGGGGGCAGACACTACGAGCAGTACTTC
>TRBV11-2|NA|TRBJ2-3|NA
CASSRWAEPHTDTQYF
TGTGCCAGCAGCCGATGGGCGGAACCTCACACAGATACGCAGTATTTT
>TRBV6-6|TRBD2|TRBJ2-7|NA
CASGSSGFAYEQYF
TGTGCCAGCGGATCTAGCGGGTTTGCCTACGAGCAGTACTTC
>TRBV5-5|TRBD1|TRBJ1-2|once
CASSLVETGKNYGYTF
TGTGCCAGCAGCTTGGTGGAGACAGGGAAGAACTATGGCTACACCTTC
>TRBV5-1|NA|TRBJ2-7|NA
CASSLERGASYEQYF
TGCGCCAGCAGCTTGGAACGGGGGGCATCCTACGAGCAGTACTTC
>TRBV7-2|TRBD1|TRBJ1-6|once
CASSGRTGRFSPLHF
TGTGCCAGCAGCGGTAGGACAGGGAGGTTTTCACCCCTCCACTTT
>TRBV6-6|TRBD1|TRBJ1-2|few
CASSLGQGNGYTF
TGTGCCAGCAGTCTCGGACAGGGAAATGGCTACACCTTC
>TRBV19|NA|TRBJ1-5|few
CASRQTTDRLSNQPQHF
TGTGCCAGTAGACAAACCACCGACAGGCTTAGCAATCAGCCCCAGCATTTT
>TRBV7-9|NA|TRBJ1-1|NA
CASSLASGHNTEAFF
TGTGCCAGCAGCTTAGCATCAGGCCACAACACTGAAGCTTTCTTT
>TRBV30|NA|TRBJ1-2|few
CAWGERIRYGYTF
TGTGCCTGGGGGGAGAGGATCCGCTATGGCTACACCTTC
>TRBV5-4|TRBD2|TRBJ2-1|NA
CASSWDYLSYNEQFF
TGTGCCAGCAGCTGGGACTATCTCTCCTACAATGAGCAGTTCTTC
>TRBV10-3|NA|TRBJ1-1|NA
CAISDPRSTGSEAFF
TGTGCCATCAGTGACCCCCGCTCTACAGGATCCGAAGCTTTCTTT
>TRBV9|TRBD2|TRBJ2-3|NA
CASSTGLARTDTQYF
TGTGCCAGCAGCACGGGACTAGCGCGCACAGATACGCAGTATTTT
>TRBV7-2|TRBD2|TRBJ2-1|NA
CASSLAGRGAYNEQFF
TGTGCCAGCAGCTTAGCGGGGAGGGGAGCCTACAATGAGCAGTTCTTC
>TRBV28|NA|TRBJ2-2|NA
CATINGGRGETGELFF
TGTGCCACCATTAACGGGGGGCGCGGGGAGACCGGGGAGCTGTTTTTT
>TRBV6-6|TRBD2|TRBJ2-7|NA
CASSYSERGPSYEQYF
TGTGCCAGCAGTTACTCGGAGCGGGGGCCTTCCTACGAGCAGTACTTC
>TRBV18|NA|TRBJ1-5|NA
CASSPSNQPQHF
TGTGCCAGCTCCCCTAGCAATCAGCCCCAGCATTTT
>TRBV5-1|NA|TRBJ1-1|few
CASSHTGRGMNTEAFF
TGCGCCAGCAGCCATACAGGGAGGGGGATGAACACTGAAGCTTTCTTT
>TRBV29-1|TRBD1|TRBJ1-2|few
CSVVGQVNYGYTF
TGCAGCGTTGTAGGACAGGTTAACTATGGCTACACCTTC
>TRBV30|NA|TRBJ1-1|NA
CAWGLEMNTEAFF
TGTGCCTGGGGACTGGAAATGAACACTGAAGCTTTCTTT
>TRBV7-2|NA|TRBJ2-3|NA
CASSLVGHSTDTQYF
TGTGCCAGCAGCTTAGTCGGACACTCCACAGATACGCAGTATTTT
>TRBV2|NA|TRBJ2-7|NA
CASSSEGPGQYF
TGTGCCAGCAGTTCAGAGGGCCCCGGGCAGTACTTC
>TRBV19|NA|TRBJ1-3|NA
CASIRREGDYRNTIYF
TGTGCCAGTATCCGCCGAGAGGGGGACTACCGAAACACCATATATTTT
>TRBV7-2|TRBD1|TRBJ1-4|once
CASSLGGAQGREKLFF
TGTGCCAGCAGCTTAGGGGGAGCACAGGGGCGAGAAAAACTGTTTTTT
>TRBV5-8|NA|TRBJ1-6|NA
CASSLGVGAYNSPLHF
TGTGCCAGCAGCTTGGGGGTTGGCGCCTATAATTCACCCCTCCACTTT
>TRBV19|NA|TRBJ2-2|few
CASSMQGSGELFF
TGTGCCAGTAGTATGCAGGGGTCCGGGGAGCTGTTTTTT
>TRBV6-5|TRBD1|TRBJ2-2|NA
CASRKGQGNTGELFF
TGTGCCAGCAGGAAGGGACAGGGGAACACCGGGGAGCTGTTTTTT
>TRBV10-1|NA|TRBJ1-1|medium-sized
CASRGQNTEAFF
TGCGCCAGCAGGGGCCAGAACACTGAAGCTTTCTTT
>TRBV6-1|NA|TRBJ1-2|NA
CASRPDPVGGGYTF
TGTGCCAGCAGACCCGACCCCGTCGGGGGCGGCTACACCTTC
>TRBV28|TRBD1|TRBJ1-2|NA
CASSLGTGGSYGYTF
TGTGCCAGCAGTTTAGGGACAGGGGGTAGTTATGGCTACACCTTC
>TRBV28|NA|TRBJ1-5|NA
CASRAVSQPQHF
TGTGCCAGCAGGGCCGTTTCTCAGCCCCAGCATTTT
>TRBV6-5|NA|TRBJ2-4|NA
CASSYSIMGGRNIQYF
TGTGCCAGCAGTTACTCGATCATGGGGGGGCGAAACATTCAGTACTTC
>TRBV6-6|NA|TRBJ2-7|NA
CASRRVSYEQYF
TGTGCCAGCAGGCGAGTCTCCTACGAGCAGTACTTC
>TRBV5-4|NA|TRBJ2-7|once
CASSLGTRSYEQYF
TGTGCCAGCAGCTTGGGGACGAGATCCTACGAGCAGTACTTC
>TRBV6-6|NA|TRBJ1-4|NA
CASSDSPWRYEKLFF
TGTGCCAGCAGTGACTCCCCCTGGCGTTATGAAAAACTGTTTTTT
>TRBV6-1|TRBD1|TRBJ2-7|NA
CASSTGENSYEQYF
TGTGCCAGCAGTACAGGGGAAAATTCCTACGAGCAGTACTTC
>TRBV7-2|NA|TRBJ2-7|NA
CASSLVGSSYEQYF
TGTGCCAGCAGCTTAGTAGGGAGCTCCTACGAGCAGTACTTC